The source of this T cell receptor beta chain is a study of blood T cell repertoires in COVID-19. About the research overall: Sample material is recorded as cDNA or gDNA derived from T cells, B-cell-depleted T cells, or PBMCs.

The CDR3 runs to 12 residues. CDR1 SGHAT and CDR2 FQNNGV come from the germline V gene. With 8 bases removed from V and 2 bases from J, the gap between germline ends came to 10 bases. Study processing details: Reference gene primers were amplified, and this amplification served to estimate nucleated cell counts. TCRdb keeps only in-frame clones here, not all; method: immunoSEQ multiplex PCR. The V and J calls and clone size were taken over from that table, and D and trimming were inferred from the DNA. This repertoire shows about 140,000 clones, around 81% found once; its top ten account for more than 3.5%.

The chain uses TRBV11-2 and TRBJ2-7, with D possibly being TRBD1 (5 bases). Specimen: peripheral blood. This clonotype originated in a woman aged 60-70 years with acute or convalescent COVID-19. The CDR3 coding sequence is TGTGCCAGCGCCCCGGACACCTACGAGCAGTACTTC. Protein sequence: CASAPDTYEQYF. Combining the CDR3 with reference TRBV11-2 and TRBJ2-7 gives the whole variable domain EAGVAQSPRYKIIEKRQSVAFWCNPISGHATLYWYQQILGQGPKLLIQFQNNGVVDDSQLPKDRFSAERLKGVDSTLKIQPAKLEDSAVYLCASAPDTYEQYFGPGTRLTVT.